Included here is one TCR beta chain sequence, with context. Its specificity is not known. This entry is derived from a study of CD8 T cells in ankylosing spondylitis. General study results and limits: Blood of patients with ankylosing spondylitis appeared to be characterized by a TCR beta motif of seven or eight highly homologous variants. Significant enrichment of disease-linked clones was reported in matched ankylosing spondylitis synovial fluid.

The CDR3 spans 14 residues. Germline V lookup: CDR1 SGHTA, CDR2 FQGNSA. V lost 5 bases and J lost 5, with 15 bases in between. Quantitative 5'-RACE with molecular barcodes generated TCR beta libraries. TCRdb re-called the 5' RACE reads with MiXCR, one entry per CDR3 protein. There are around 770,000 distinct CDR3 sequences in the sample; around a fifth occur only once, and around 19% lies in the top ten. The chain links TRBV7-2 to TRBJ2-5; D is perhaps TRBD2 (5 bases). Sequenced sample: blood, either unsorted or a sorted T cell fraction (not recorded which). The source of this sequence is a male donor with ankylosing spondylitis. The CDR3 nucleotides read TGTGCCAGCAGCCCAGTTCGGGGATTTGAGACCCAGTACTTC. It codes for CASSPVRGFETQYF.